Shown below are 24 T cell receptor beta chains from a single sample sequenced in a study of graft-versus-host responses after intestinal transplantation. The protocol was immunoSEQ multiplex PCR, while the TCRdb copy is restricted to in-frame clones and leaves out a portion. The sample lists about 39,000 clones, over 90% occurring once. The sequencing used PBMCs, collected almost 750 days after intestinal transplantation. These TCRs come from a human patient who received an intestinal transplant, so some T cells may come from the graft donor.

This rearrangement joins TRBV11-3 to TRBJ2-1; unclear D gene. Trimming stripped 1 base from V and 3 bases from J, with 10 bases between. This CDR3 spans 15 amino acids. Germline-derived CDR1 and CDR2 are SGHNT and YENEEA. DNA of the CDR3: TGTGCCAGCAGCTTAGGAGGATCTGGCTACAATGAGCAGTTCTTC. It encodes CASSLGGSGYNEQFF.

V usage is TRBV6-6 and J usage is TRBJ2-5, with 7 bases that match TRBD2. The CDR3 extends over 15 amino acids. Germline loops: CDR1 MNHNY, CDR2 SVGAGI (reference sequence). V trimming: 7 bases; J trimming: 5 bases; junction bases outside the gene matches: 13. The CDR3 nucleotides read TGTGCCAGCACGGGCCGGGAGGTGGTAGAGGAGACCCAGTACTTC. Residues: CASTGREVVEETQYF.

The chain is built from TRBV10-2 and TRBJ2-7; TRBD1 agrees at 7 bases. V was pared by 10 bases and J by 3 bases, with 6 bases of the junction left unmatched. Germline V gene lookup returns CDR1 WSHSY and CDR2 SAAADI. This CDR3 region has 12 residues. The CDR3: CATGQAHYEQYF. CDR3 bases: TGCGCCACCGGACAGGCTCACTACGAGCAGTACTTC.

The table lists this clone with a count of one. J is TRBJ1-4 and V is TRBV5-1; 9 bases agree with TRBD1. Looked up from germline, CDR1 is SGHRS and CDR2 is YFSETQ. The CDR3 runs 15 residues. The V and J ends lost 3 bases and 8 bases, in that order; junction bases with no gene match: 8. The CDR3 bases are TGCGCCAGCAGCTCCTCCGGGACAGGGAGGGAAAAACTGTTTTTT. It codes for CASSSSGTGREKLFF.

The chain carries TRBV20-1 and TRBJ2-1; D call uncertain. V lost 0 bases and J 5 bases, leaving 2 bases between the germline ends. The CDR3 loop spans 11 amino acids. Germline values: CDR1 DFQATT, CDR2 SNEGSKA (reference sequence). The CDR3 loop is CSARENNEQFF. The CDR3 region has the DNA TGCAGTGCTAGAGAAAACAATGAGCAGTTCTTC.

V usage is TRBV6-5 and J usage is TRBJ1-1; maybe TRBD1 (5 bases). CDR1 is MNHEY and CDR2 is SVGAGI in the germline V gene. Trimming removed 0 bases at V and 2 bases at J, with 7 bases between. The CDR3 spans 14 residues. The CDR3 is CASSYSGGNTEAFF. Written as DNA, the CDR3 is TGTGCCAGCAGTTACTCGGGGGGAAACACTGAAGCTTTCTTT.

The chain employs TRBV5-5 and TRBJ1-1; D ambiguous. The CDR3 consists of 12 residues. CDR1 is SGHKS and CDR2 is YYEKEE in the germline V gene (reference sequence). V was shortened by 4 bases and J by 4 bases, with 8 bases between the two germline ends. The DNA for the CDR3 is TGTGCCAGCAGCCCCGCGGGCACTGAAGCTTTCTTT. Translating gives CASSPAGTEAFF.

The chain employs TRBV19 and TRBJ2-1, with D maybe TRBD2 (7 bases). CDR1 and CDR2 (germline): LNHDA, SQIVND (reference sequence). The CDR3 spans 15 residues. V was shortened by 3 bases and J by 10 bases, with 19 bases between the two germline ends. The CDR3 coding sequence is TGTGCCAGTAGTATGGGCGGGGGCGCATTGCCCGAGCAGTTCTTC. Translating it yields CASSMGGGALPEQFF.

The chain links TRBV18 to TRBJ1-4; D remains ambiguous. This CDR3 region has 15 residues. Germline V lookup: CDR1 KGHSH, CDR2 LQKENI. Trimming pared 0 bases from V and 2 bases from J, leaving 7 bases between. This CDR3 reads CASSPPAGTNEKLFF. CDR3 coding DNA: TGTGCCAGCTCACCACCGGCGGGCACTAATGAAAAACTGTTTTTT.

The CDR3 loop is CASGITSGEQFF. The CDR3 DNA is TGTGCCAGCGGCATTACTAGCGGGGAGCAGTTCTTC. V and J are TRBV28 and TRBJ2-1; 9 positions match TRBD2. The V gene end was trimmed by 8 bases and the J gene end by 10 bases; junction bases not matched to a gene: 6. Germline CDR1 is MDHEN and CDR2 is SYDVKM. CDR3 size: 12 residues.

This clone was detected only once. The chain is built from TRBV7-6 and TRBJ2-7; 11 bases fit TRBD2. Germline CDR1 SGHVS, CDR2 FNYEAQ. V gave up 5 bases and J gave up 2 bases; unmatched junction bases: 5. This CDR3 comprises 15 residues. The CDR3 spells CASSPGTSGTYEQYF. The DNA for the CDR3 is TGTGCCAGCAGCCCGGGGACTAGCGGAACCTACGAGCAGTACTTC. Filled out from reference TRBV7-6 and TRBJ2-7, the complete variable domain reads GAGVSQSPRYKVTKRGQDVALRCDPISGHVSLYWYRQALGQGPEFLTYFNYEAQQDKSGLPNDRFSAERPEGSISTLTIQRTEQRDSAMYRCASSPGTSGTYEQYFGPGTRLTVT.

The chain is built from TRBV10-3 and TRBJ1-2, with no clear D. The CDR3 is 16 residues long. CDR1 is ENHRY, CDR2 SYGVKD, per germline. Trimming took off 0 bases at V and 5 bases at J, with 16 bases between the two ends. The CDR3 spells CAISESSRVPLYGYTF. CDR3 in DNA: TGTGCCATCAGTGAGTCGTCGAGGGTTCCCCTTTATGGCTACACCTTC.

As for this clone: An end of the junction does not agree with germline; a read error may underlie this. The rearrangement joins TRBV6-5 to TRBJ1-2; D remains ambiguous. Germline V gene sequence: CDR1 MNHEY, CDR2 SVGAGI. This CDR3 comprises 15 residues. CDR3: CASSYSRLLAYGCTF. CDR3 nucleotides: TGTGCCAGCAGTTACAGTAGACTGTTGGCCTATGGCTGCACCTTC.

This clone appeared once. The genes are TRBV7-9 and TRBJ2-7; unclear D gene. Germline V gene sequence: CDR1 SEHNR, CDR2 FQNEAQ (reference sequence). Trimming shortened V by 0 bases and J by 3 bases, and 9 bases separated the two germline ends. The CDR3 contains 14 residues. The CDR3 sequence: CASSLAGWDYEQYF. CDR3 DNA: TGTGCCAGCAGCTTAGCAGGGTGGGACTACGAGCAGTACTTC.

This clone was picked up a small number of times. The chain carries TRBV5-1 and TRBJ2-5; D gene unclear. Trimming took off 3 bases at V and 5 bases at J, with 14 bases between the two ends. The CDR3 runs to 14 residues. The V gene's germline CDR1 is SGHRS and CDR2 YFSETQ. The CDR3 region has the DNA TGCGCCAGCAGCTCCCTTAGGGCTGAGGAGACCCAGTACTTC. Its protein is CASSSLRAEETQYF. Based on the CDR3 plus reference TRBV5-1 and TRBJ2-5, the full variable domain is KAGVTQTPRYLIKTRGQQVTLSCSPISGHRSVSWYQQTPGQGLQFLFEYFSETQRNKGNFPGRFSGRQFSNSRSEMNVSTLELGDSALYLCASSSLRAEETQYFGPGTRLLVL.

V and J are TRBV5-5 and TRBJ1-3; tentative D call: TRBD1 (6 bases). Between the trimmed V and J ends, which lost 5 bases and 1 base, there was a span of 7 bases. This CDR3 has 13 amino acids. The germline V gene encodes CDR1 SGHKS and CDR2 YYEKEE (reference sequence). CDR3 nucleotides: TGTGCCAGCAGTACAGGGTCTGGAAACACCATATATTTT. Its translation: CASSTGSGNTIYF. The complete variable domain, with remaining parts taken from reference TRBV5-5 and TRBJ1-3, reads DAGVTQSPTHLIKTRGQQVTLRCSPISGHKSVSWYQQVLGQGPQFIFQYYEKEERGRGNFPDRFSARQFPNYSSELNVNALLLGDSALYLCASSTGSGNTIYFGEGSWLTVV.

J is TRBJ1-2 and V is TRBV29-1; no clear D. The CDR3 is 13 amino acids. The germline gives CDR1 SQVTM, CDR2 ANQGSEA. The ends were cut back, 0 bases at V and 9 bases at J, with 14 bases in the middle. The DNA for the CDR3 is TGCAGCGTTGAAGAATTATTCTCCTGGAGCTACACCTTC. Translated, it gives CSVEELFSWSYTF.

CDR3 residues: CASSSVGETQYF. CDR3 in DNA: TGTGCCAGCAGCTCGGTCGGCGAGACCCAGTACTTC. The chain couples TRBV7-6 to TRBJ2-5; D is unclear. CDR3 size: 12 residues. The germline V gene has CDR1 SGHVS and CDR2 FNYEAQ. Trimming shortened V by 4 bases and J by 5 bases, and 8 bases separated the two germline ends.

The rearrangement joins TRBV5-6 to TRBJ2-1; 9 nucleotides agree with TRBD1. This CDR3 has 13 amino acids. V lost 3 bases to trimming and J lost 5 bases; unmatched junction nucleotides: 0. From germline, CDR1 is SGHDT and CDR2 YYEEEE. This chain's CDR3 is CASSWTGDNEQFF. The CDR3 DNA follows: TGTGCCAGCAGCTGGACAGGGGACAATGAGCAGTTCTTC. Looking up the rest from reference TRBV5-6 and TRBJ2-1 gives the full variable domain: DAGVTQSPTHLIKTRGQQVTLRCSPKSGHDTVSWYQQALGQGPQFIFQYYEEEERQRGNFPDRFSGHQFPNYSSELNVNALLLGDSALYLCASSWTGDNEQFFGPGTRLTVL.

The CDR3 DNA reads as TGTGCCAGCAGCGCCCGGGACCCCGAGCAGTTCTTC. Translating gives CASSARDPEQFF. This chain links TRBV9 with TRBJ2-1; either TRBD1 or TRBD2 may supply D (5 bases each). The germline V and J ends were trimmed by 3 bases and 10 bases, with 11 bases remaining between them. The length of the CDR3 is 12 residues. Germline loops: CDR1 SGDLS, CDR2 YYNGEE.

The V and J genes are TRBV5-1 and TRBJ1-6, with D perhaps matching TRBD1 (5 bases). The CDR3 consists of 14 residues. V dropped 4 bases and J dropped 14 bases, with 19 bases sitting between them. The germline gives CDR1 SGHRS, CDR2 YFSETQ. The CDR3 is CASSLAETRGTLHF. The CDR3 bases are TGCGCCAGCAGCCTGGCGGAGACCCGGGGGACCCTCCACTTT.

The chain joins TRBV6-1 to TRBJ2-3; a possible D gene is TRBD2 (7 bases). The CDR3 length is 14 residues. V dropped 2 bases and J dropped 6 bases, with 12 bases sitting between them. CDR1 MNHNS and CDR2 SASEGT come from the germline V gene. The CDR3 DNA reads as TGTGCCAGCAGTGAACGGGGGGCAAGGGATACGCAGTATTTT. Amino acid sequence: CASSERGARDTQYF.

The rearrangement links TRBV5-1 to TRBJ2-7; TRBD1 agrees at 7 bases. Germline V gives CDR1 SGHRS, CDR2 YFSETQ. V dropped 3 bases and J dropped 5; count of bases not matched to a gene: 8. This CDR3 contains 14 residues. The CDR3 sequence is CASSSVHRGHEQYF. The CDR3 nucleotides read TGCGCCAGCAGCTCTGTTCACAGGGGTCACGAGCAGTACTTC.

The V call is TRBV19, the J call TRBJ2-3; 13 bases fit TRBD2. The CDR3 contains 17 residues. V shed 5 bases, J shed 5 bases, and the junction held 10 bases outside the gene matches. CDR1 and CDR2 from the germline V gene are LNHDA and SQIVND (reference sequence). This chain's CDR3 is CASSLLTSGGSRDTQYF. CDR3 DNA sequence: TGTGCCAGTAGTTTATTGACTAGCGGGGGGTCCAGAGATACGCAGTATTTT. Full variable domain (rest looked up from reference TRBV19 and TRBJ2-3): DGGITQSPKYLFRKEGQNVTLSCEQNLNHDAMYWYRQDPGQGLRLIYYSQIVNDFQKGDIAEGYSVSREKKESFPLTVTSAQKNPTAFYLCASSLLTSGGSRDTQYFGPGTRLTVL.